This T cell receptor beta chain is from a study of blood T cell repertoires in COVID-19. Study-wide context: Samples representing acute and convalescent COVID-19 were sourced from the United States, Italy and Spain. The analysed material was cDNA or gDNA that came from T cells, B-cell-depleted T cells, or PBMCs.

CDR3 length: 15 residues. Germline values: CDR1 LNHDA, CDR2 SQIVND (reference sequence). V lost 5 bases and J 2 bases, leaving 16 bases between the germline ends. Source study methods: Cell counts per sample came from amplifying reference gene primers. Sequencing used immunoSEQ multiplex PCR; TCRdb keeps in-frame clones, though not all of them. V and J calls and clone size are copied from that table; D and trimming were computed from the DNA. The sample has around 67,000 clones, around four fifths seen once. This chain uses TRBV19 with TRBJ2-7; TRBD2 is a possible D gene (6 bases). This TCR was sampled from a man aged 45-65 years with active COVID-19. Sequencing was done on a sample of peripheral blood. The CDR3 DNA sequence: TGTGCCAGTAGTCTCCTCGGGACTCGTGCCTACGAGCAGTACTTC. This encodes CASSLLGTRAYEQYF.